The present entry profiles one T cell receptor (beta chain) with its context. The data originate from a study of cytomegalovirus exposure and HLA in healthy donors. The CDR3 is 16 amino acids. V trimming: 3 bases; J trimming: 2 bases; junction bases outside the gene matches: 3. CDR1 SGDLS and CDR2 YYNGEE come from the germline V gene. Use of 60 Vbeta and 13 Jbeta primers characterized the PCR. The repertoire was sequenced with immunoSEQ multiplex PCR; TCRdb's copy has only in-frame clones and lacks some. The sample shows some 90,000 clones, around 79% of them seen only once. The sequenced sample consisted of PBMCs. The TCR originated in a female donor in good health and CMV-seropositive. J is TRBJ2-2 and V is TRBV9, with 11 positions matching TRBD2. The CDR3 spells CASSELAGGNTGELFF. CDR3 nucleotide sequence: TGTGCCAGCAGCGAGCTAGCGGGAGGAAACACCGGGGAGCTGTTTTTT.